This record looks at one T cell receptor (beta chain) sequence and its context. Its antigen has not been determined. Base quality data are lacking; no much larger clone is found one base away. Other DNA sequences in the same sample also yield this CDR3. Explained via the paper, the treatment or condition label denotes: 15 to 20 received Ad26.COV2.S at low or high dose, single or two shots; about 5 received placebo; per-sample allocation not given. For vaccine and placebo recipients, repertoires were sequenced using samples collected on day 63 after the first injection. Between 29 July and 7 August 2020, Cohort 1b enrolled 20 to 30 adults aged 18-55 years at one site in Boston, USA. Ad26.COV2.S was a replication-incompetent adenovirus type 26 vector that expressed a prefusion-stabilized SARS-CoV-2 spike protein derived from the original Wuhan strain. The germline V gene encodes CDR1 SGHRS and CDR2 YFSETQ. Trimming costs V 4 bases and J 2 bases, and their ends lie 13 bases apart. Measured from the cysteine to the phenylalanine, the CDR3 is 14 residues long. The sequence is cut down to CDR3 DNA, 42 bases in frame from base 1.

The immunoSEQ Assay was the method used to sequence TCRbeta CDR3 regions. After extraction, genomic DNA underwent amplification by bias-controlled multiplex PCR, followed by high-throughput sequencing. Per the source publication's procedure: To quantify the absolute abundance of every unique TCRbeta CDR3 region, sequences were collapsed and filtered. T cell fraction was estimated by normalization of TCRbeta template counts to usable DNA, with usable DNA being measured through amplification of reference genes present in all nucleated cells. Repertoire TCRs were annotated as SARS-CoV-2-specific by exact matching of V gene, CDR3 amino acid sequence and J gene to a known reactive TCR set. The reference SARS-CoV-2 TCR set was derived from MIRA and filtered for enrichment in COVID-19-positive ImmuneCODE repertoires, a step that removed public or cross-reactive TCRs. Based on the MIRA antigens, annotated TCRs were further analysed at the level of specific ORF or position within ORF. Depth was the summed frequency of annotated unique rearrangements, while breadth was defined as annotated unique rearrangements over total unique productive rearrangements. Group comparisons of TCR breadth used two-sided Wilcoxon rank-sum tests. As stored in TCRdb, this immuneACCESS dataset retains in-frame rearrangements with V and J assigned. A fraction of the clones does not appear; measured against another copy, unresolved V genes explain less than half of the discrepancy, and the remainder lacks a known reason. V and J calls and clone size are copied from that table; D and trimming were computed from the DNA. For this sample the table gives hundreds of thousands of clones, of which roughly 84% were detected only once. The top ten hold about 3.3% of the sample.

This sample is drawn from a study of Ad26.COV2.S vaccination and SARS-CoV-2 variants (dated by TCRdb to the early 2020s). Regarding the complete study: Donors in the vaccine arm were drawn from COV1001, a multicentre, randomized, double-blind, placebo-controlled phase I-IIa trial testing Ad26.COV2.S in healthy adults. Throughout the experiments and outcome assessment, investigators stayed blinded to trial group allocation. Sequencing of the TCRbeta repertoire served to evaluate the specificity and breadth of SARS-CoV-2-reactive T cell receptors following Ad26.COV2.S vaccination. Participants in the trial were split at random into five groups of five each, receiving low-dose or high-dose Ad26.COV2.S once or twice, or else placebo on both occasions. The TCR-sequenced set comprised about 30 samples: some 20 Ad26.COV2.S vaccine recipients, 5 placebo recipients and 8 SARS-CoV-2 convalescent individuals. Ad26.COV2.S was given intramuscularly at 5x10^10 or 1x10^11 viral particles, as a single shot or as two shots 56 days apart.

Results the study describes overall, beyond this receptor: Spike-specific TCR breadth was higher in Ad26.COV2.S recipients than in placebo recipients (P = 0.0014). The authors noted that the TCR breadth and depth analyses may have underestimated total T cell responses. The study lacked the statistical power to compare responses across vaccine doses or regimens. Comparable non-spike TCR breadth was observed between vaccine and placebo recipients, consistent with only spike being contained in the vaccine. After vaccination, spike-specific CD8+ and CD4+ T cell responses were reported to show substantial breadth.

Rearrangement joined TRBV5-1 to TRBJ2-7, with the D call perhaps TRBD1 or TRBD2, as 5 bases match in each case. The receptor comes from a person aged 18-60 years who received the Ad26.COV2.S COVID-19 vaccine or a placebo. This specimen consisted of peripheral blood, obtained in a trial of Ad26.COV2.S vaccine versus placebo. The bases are TGCGCCAGCAGCCTCTCGGGACCAGCCTACGAGCAGTACTTC. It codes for CASSLSGPAYEQYF.